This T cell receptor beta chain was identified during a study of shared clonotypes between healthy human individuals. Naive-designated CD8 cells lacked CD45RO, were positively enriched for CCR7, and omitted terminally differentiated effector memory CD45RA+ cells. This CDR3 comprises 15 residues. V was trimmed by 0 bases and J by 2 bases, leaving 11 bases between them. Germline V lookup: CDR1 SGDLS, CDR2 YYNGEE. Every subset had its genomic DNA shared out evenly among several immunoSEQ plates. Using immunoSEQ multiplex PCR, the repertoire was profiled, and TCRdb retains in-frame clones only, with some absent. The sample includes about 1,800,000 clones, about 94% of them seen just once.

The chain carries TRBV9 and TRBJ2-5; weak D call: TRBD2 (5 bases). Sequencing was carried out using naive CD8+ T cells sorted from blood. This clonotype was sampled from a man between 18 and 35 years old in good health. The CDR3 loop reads CASSVGLATQETQYF. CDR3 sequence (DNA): TGTGCCAGCAGCGTAGGCCTAGCCACACAAGAGACCCAGTACTTC.